This note documents a single TCR beta chain sequence. This entry belongs to a study of shared clonotypes between healthy human individuals. Study information: CD4 naive cells filled three plates per donor, CD4 memory three, CD8 naive two and CD8 memory one.

TCRdb keeps only in-frame clones here, not all; method: immunoSEQ multiplex PCR. Of approximately 500,000 clones in the sample, 96% were seen once. The sequencing sample was made of naive CD4+ T cells sorted from blood. Regarding subset: CD45RA+ positively selected. The receptor comes from a woman aged 25 to 39 in good health.

CDR3 coding DNA: TGTGCCAGCAGTCGACTAGCGGACACCGGGGAGCTGTTTTTT. As protein: CASSRLADTGELFF. The V and J genes are TRBV6-1 and TRBJ2-2; 9 nucleotides align to TRBD2. V shed 5 bases, J shed 3 bases, and the junction held 1 base outside the gene matches. The CDR3 length is 14 residues. Germline V gene lookup returns CDR1 MNHNS and CDR2 SASEGT.